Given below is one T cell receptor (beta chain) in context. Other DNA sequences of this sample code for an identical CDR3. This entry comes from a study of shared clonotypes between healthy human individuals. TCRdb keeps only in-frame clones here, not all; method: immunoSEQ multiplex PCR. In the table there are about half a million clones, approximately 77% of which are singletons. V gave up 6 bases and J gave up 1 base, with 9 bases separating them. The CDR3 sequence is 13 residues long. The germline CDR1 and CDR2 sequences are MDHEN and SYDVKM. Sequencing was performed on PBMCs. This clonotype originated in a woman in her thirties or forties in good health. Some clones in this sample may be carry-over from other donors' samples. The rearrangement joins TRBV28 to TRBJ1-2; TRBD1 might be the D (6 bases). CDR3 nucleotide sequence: TGTGCCAGCAGCCCGGACAGTAACTATGGCTACACCTTC. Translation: CASSPDSNYGYTF.